The next 27 T cell receptor beta chains were all read from a single sample in a study of sequential checkpoint blockade in melanoma. The treatment denotes: randomized to nivolumab then ipilimumab (arm A) or the reverse (arm B). Only in-frame clones appear in the TCRdb table, and some are missing; sequencing was by immunoSEQ multiplex PCR. This sample has about 40,000 clones, with roughly 88% found just once. The starting material was CD8+ T cells sorted from blood (inferred from file names), obtained from a patient given nivolumab and ipilimumab in sequence. The receptors derive from a human donor with melanoma.

The CDR3 DNA reads TGTGCCAGCAGCCCAGGATTCTATCAGCCCCAGCATTTT. This translates into CASSPGFYQPQHF. J is TRBJ1-5 and V is TRBV11-2; no clear D. Germline values: CDR1 SGHAT, CDR2 FQNNGV. The V end lost 5 bases, the J end lost 5 bases, and 10 bases lay between the germline ends. The CDR3 runs to 13 residues.

The chain recombines TRBV27 with TRBJ2-1, with TRBD1 identical over 7 bases. The CDR3 covers 16 residues. Unmatched junction bases numbered 15, after V lost 6 bases and J lost 7 bases. Germline V CDR1 and CDR2: MNHEY, SMNVEV (reference sequence). For the CDR3, the DNA is TGTGCCAGCAGAGAACTGGGACAGCAAATACGGAATGAGCAGTTCTTC. Translated, it gives CASRELGQQIRNEQFF.

The V and J genes are TRBV4-1 and TRBJ2-1; maybe TRBD2 (6 bases). The CDR3 runs 13 residues. CDR1 and CDR2 (germline): MGHRA, YSYEKL. V dropped 1 base and J dropped 9 bases, with 10 bases sitting between them. CDR3 DNA: TGCGCCAGCAGCCAAGTGGGAGGAGCTGAGCAGTTCTTC. Its translation is CASSQVGGAEQFF.

This clone was recorded only once. V usage is TRBV7-9 and J usage is TRBJ2-1; 11 bases are a match to TRBD2. Trimming cost V 5 bases and J 5 bases; bases outside gene matches: 14. The CDR3 covers 18 residues. CDR1 is SEHNR and CDR2 is FQNEAQ in the germline V gene (reference sequence). The CDR3 DNA reads TGTGCCAGCAGCCCCCGGCTCCTTGGGACTAGCGGTAACAATGAGCAGTTCTTC. It translates to CASSPRLLGTSGNNEQFF.

V and J are TRBV19 and TRBJ2-2; D might be TRBD2 (5 bases). There are 11 residues in the CDR3. V shed 11 bases and J shed 5 bases, with 9 bases lying between them. From germline, CDR1 is LNHDA and CDR2 SQIVND (reference sequence). DNA of the CDR3: TGTGCCTCTAGCTTAACCGGGGAGCTGTTTTTT. As protein: CASSLTGELFF.

The chain recombines TRBV5-6 with TRBJ2-5; perhaps TRBD1 as D (5 bases). With 3 bases removed from V and 6 bases from J, the gap between germline ends came to 12 bases. Germline lookup yields CDR1 SGHDT and CDR2 YYEEEE. The CDR3 runs 13 residues. CDR3 region: CASSSWGGKTQYF. CDR3 DNA: TGTGCCAGCAGCTCCTGGGGCGGAAAGACCCAGTACTTC.

J is TRBJ1-6 and V is TRBV25-1; D not resolved. V lost 1 base and J lost 6, with 7 bases in between. The V gene's germline CDR1 is MGHDK and CDR2 SYGVNS. This CDR3 region has 14 residues. In nucleotides, the CDR3 is TGTGCCAGCAGTGAATCCCCCATTAATTCACCCCTCCACTTT. Protein sequence: CASSESPINSPLHF.

This chain joins TRBV6-5 and TRBJ2-1; D remains ambiguous. CDR1 is MNHEY and CDR2 is SVGAGI in the germline V gene. The CDR3 is 15 residues long. V gave up 3 bases and J gave up 0 bases, with 9 bases separating them. CDR3 residues: CASSYYLGSYNEQFF. In DNA form, the CDR3 reads TGTGCCAGCAGTTATTACCTAGGCTCCTACAATGAGCAGTTCTTC.

The chain employs TRBV6-5 and TRBJ2-1, with D uncertain. This CDR3 is 15 amino acids long. Germline lookup yields CDR1 MNHEY and CDR2 SVGAGI. Deletions cut 6 bases from V and 3 bases from J, with 15 bases between. The CDR3 DNA sequence: TGTGCCAGCAGCCCTAACCGACTGGACTACAATGAGCAGTTCTTC. This encodes CASSPNRLDYNEQFF.

This chain uses TRBV7-3 with TRBJ2-6, with a weak D call TRBD1 (5 bases). Trimming removed 2 bases from V and 3 bases from J, with 11 bases in between. Per germline, CDR1 SGHTA and CDR2 FQGTGA. This CDR3 is built from 16 residues. CDR3 in DNA: TGTGCCAGCAGCTTAGACACAGGCTTTGGGGCCAACGTCCTGACTTTC. It codes for CASSLDTGFGANVLTF.

V usage is TRBV2 and J usage is TRBJ1-2; 7 bases agree with TRBD1. The CDR3 is 16 amino acids. J lost 8 bases, V lost 0 bases, and 12 bases had no gene match. Germline V CDR1 and CDR2: SNHLY, FYNNEI. The CDR3 is CASSEALRDRAGGYTF. In nucleotides, the CDR3 is TGTGCCAGCAGTGAAGCGCTTCGAGACAGGGCGGGGGGCTACACCTTC.

The chain links TRBV19 to TRBJ2-1; D ambiguous. The CDR3 is 11 residues long. The V gene lost 5 bases and the J gene lost 9 bases, with 8 bases spanning the gap. CDR1 LNHDA and CDR2 SQIVND come from the germline V gene (reference sequence). CDR3 residues: CASSPGSEQFF. As DNA, the CDR3 is TGTGCCAGTAGTCCTGGCTCTGAGCAGTTCTTC.

In this sample, this clone turned up once. V gene TRBV6-1 combines with J gene TRBJ1-2; no definite D call. The V end lost 1 base, the J end lost 1 base, and 13 bases lay between the germline ends. Germline V gene lookup returns CDR1 MNHNS and CDR2 SASEGT. The CDR3 consists of 16 residues. CDR3 sequence: CASSEGRQANNYGYTF. CDR3 sequence (DNA): TGTGCCAGCAGTGAAGGTCGTCAGGCCAATAACTATGGCTACACCTTC.

Here the CDR3 reads CASSLGRSNQPQHF. CDR3 in DNA: TGTGCCAGCAGCTTAGGGAGGAGCAATCAGCCCCAGCATTTT. This chain uses TRBV13 with TRBJ1-5; D not certain. The ends were cut back, 0 bases at V and 1 base at J, with 4 bases in the middle. CDR3 length: 14 amino acids. CDR1 is PRHDT, CDR2 FYEKMQ, per germline (reference sequence).

The gene calls are TRBV7-3 and TRBJ2-3; D possibly corresponds to TRBD2 (6 bases). Trimming shortened V by 5 bases and J by 0 bases, and 15 bases separated the two germline ends. Germline assignment: CDR1 SGHTA and CDR2 FQGTGA. This CDR3 is 16 amino acids long. Written as DNA, the CDR3 is TGTGCCAGCAGCCAGGACTATTTTCCTAGCACAGATACGCAGTATTTT. Translating gives CASSQDYFPSTDTQYF.

The V and J genes are TRBV28 and TRBJ2-1; 16 nucleotides line up with TRBD2. With 4 bases clipped from V and 7 bases from J, the junction kept 1 base outside the gene matches. The V gene's germline CDR1 is MDHEN and CDR2 SYDVKM. CDR3 length: 15 amino acids. Here the CDR3 reads CASSSGLAGGNEQFF. The CDR3 coding sequence is TGTGCCAGCAGTTCGGGACTAGCGGGAGGGAATGAGCAGTTCTTC.

This clone has a handful of counts. The chain has TRBV25-1 and TRBJ2-1, with D uncertain. The germline gives CDR1 MGHDK, CDR2 SYGVNS. The CDR3 runs 12 residues. Trimming stripped 2 bases from V and 7 bases from J, with 6 bases between. Here the CDR3 reads CASSEGRNEQFF. The CDR3 nucleotides read TGTGCCAGCAGTGAAGGCAGGAATGAGCAGTTCTTC.

The genes are TRBV5-1 and TRBJ2-2; 7 positions agree with TRBD1. Germline CDR1 SGHRS, CDR2 YFSETQ. Germline trimming cut 4 bases from V and 6 bases from J; bases unmatched to any gene: 6. This CDR3 is 14 amino acids long. CDR3 sequence reads: CASSAWTGPGELFF. CDR3 in DNA: TGCGCCAGCAGCGCATGGACAGGCCCCGGGGAGCTGTTTTTT.

The chain uses TRBV15 and TRBJ2-3, with 11 bases lining up with TRBD2. The V segment lost 1 base and the J segment 1 base; nucleotides outside the gene matches: 10. The germline gives CDR1 LNHNV, CDR2 YYDKDF (reference sequence). CDR3 length: 19 amino acids. The DNA of the CDR3 is TGTGCCACCAGCAGAGCGGCGCTAGCGGGAGGAGTTGGCACAGATACGCAGTATTTT. Translated, it gives CATSRAALAGGVGTDTQYF.

V and J are TRBV28 and TRBJ2-5; D possibly corresponds to TRBD2 (7 bases). The CDR3 loop spans 13 amino acids. Trimming removed 7 bases from V and 4 bases from J, with 13 bases in between. CDR1 and CDR2 from the germline V gene are MDHEN and SYDVKM. CDR3 DNA sequence: TGTGCCAGCAAAGGGGGGGGCCCAGAGACCCAGTACTTC. Residues: CASKGGGPETQYF.

This rearrangement joins TRBV10-3 to TRBJ2-2; 10 nucleotides match TRBD2. Germline assignment: CDR1 ENHRY and CDR2 SYGVKD. This CDR3 is built from 15 residues. V trimming: 5 bases; J trimming: 1 base; junction bases outside the gene matches: 1. The CDR3 sequence is CAISWTSGNTGELFF. CDR3 nucleotide sequence: TGTGCCATCAGTTGGACTAGCGGGAACACCGGGGAGCTGTTTTTT.

This chain links TRBV5-4 with TRBJ1-1, with 11 bases lining up with TRBD1. Germline trimming cut 2 bases from V and 4 bases from J; bases unmatched to any gene: 4. Germline V gene sequence: CDR1 SGHNT, CDR2 YYREEE (reference sequence). The CDR3 covers 15 residues. CDR3 residues: CASSFQGTGGTEAFF. DNA of the CDR3: TGTGCCAGCAGCTTCCAGGGGACAGGGGGCACTGAAGCTTTCTTT.

The chain recombines TRBV7-9 with TRBJ2-3; 10 bases align to TRBD2. V shed 6 bases and J 4 bases; nucleotides not matched to a gene: 19. The CDR3 extends over 19 amino acids. Germline V gene data show CDR1 as SEHNR and CDR2 as FQNEAQ (reference sequence). In nucleotides, the CDR3 is TGTGCCAGCAGACCTCTACTTTCTAGCGGGAGAAGTAACGCAGATACGCAGTATTTT. Its protein product is CASRPLLSSGRSNADTQYF. Combining the CDR3 with reference TRBV7-9 and TRBJ2-3 gives the whole variable domain DTGVSQNPRHKITKRGQNVTFRCDPISEHNRLYWYRQTLGQGPEFLTYFQNEAQLEKSRLLSDRFSAERPKGSFSTLEIQRTEQGDSAMYLCASRPLLSSGRSNADTQYFGPGTRLTVL.

The rearrangement links TRBV9 to TRBJ2-1, with 10 nucleotides matching TRBD1. This CDR3 region has 16 residues. Germline V lookup: CDR1 SGDLS, CDR2 YYNGEE. The V segment lost 0 bases and the J segment 10 bases; nucleotides outside the gene matches: 10. CDR3 DNA: TGTGCCAGCAGCGTAGCTACAGGACAGGGGGTGCAGGAGCAGTTCTTC. The encoded protein is CASSVATGQGVQEQFF.

The V and J genes are TRBV7-9 and TRBJ2-3, with 7 bases aligning to TRBD2. The CDR3 runs to 17 residues. Germline CDR1 reads SEHNR; CDR2 reads FQNEAQ (reference sequence). V was clipped by 1 base and J by 1 base; unmatched bases: 8. The CDR3 DNA sequence: TGTGCCAGCAGCTTAGAAGTGGTAACTAGCGGCACAGATACGCAGTATTTT. Translating gives CASSLEVVTSGTDTQYF.

The V and J genes are TRBV5-8 and TRBJ1-2, with 9 nucleotides matching TRBD1. The CDR3 is made up of 15 amino acids. Trimming at V came to 2 bases and at J to 2 bases, leaving 4 bases not matched to a gene. CDR1 SGHTS and CDR2 YDEGEE come from the germline V gene. The CDR3 reads CASSFPGTGNYGYTF. The CDR3, as DNA: TGTGCCAGCAGCTTTCCCGGGACAGGGAACTATGGCTACACCTTC.

The rearrangement links TRBV28 to TRBJ2-1, with D unresolved. Per the germline V gene, CDR1 is MDHEN and CDR2 is SYDVKM. Trimming removed 6 bases from V and 3 bases from J, with 6 bases in between. This CDR3 is 12 amino acids long. The CDR3 DNA reads as TGTGCCAGCAGCTTCGGCTACAATGAGCAGTTCTTC. This codes for CASSFGYNEQFF.